This TCR beta chain stems from a study of blood T cells in healthy people across ages (dated by TCRdb to the mid-2010s). For context, the study as a whole: In model experiments, template switching captured roughly one uniquely barcoded TCR beta cDNA molecule for every two T cells. Using the same blood draw, the study looked at two additional independent replicas of 1 million unique cDNA reads for two donors, one aged 18 to 29 and the other aged 80 or older. The study measured age-related changes in TCR beta repertoire diversity using deep sequencing normalized with unique cDNA molecular identifiers. Four age groups were formed from the donors: young (average about 17 years), middle-aged (approximately 39), aged (62) and long-lived (roughly 88). To avoid experimental bias, donors of different ages were randomly spread across the sequencing lanes.

Turning to this clonotype: No cognate antigen has been identified for it. Base quality data are lacking; no much larger clone is found one base away.

The roughly 42 donors, aged about 6 to 100 years, were systemically healthy Caucasian individuals from Russia. Ten milliliters of peripheral blood were collected from each donor into EDTA-treated Vacutainer tubes. Ficoll-Paque density-gradient centrifugation was used to isolate PBMCs, with at least 6.5 million per sample. Total RNA, at least 5 micrograms per sample, was extracted from PBMCs with Trizol reagent. Naive CD45RAhigh/CD27high T cell percentages were measured by flow cytometry on a PBMC aliquot from every donor. The germline V gene encodes CDR1 SQVTM and CDR2 ANQGSEA. Trimming takes 4 bases from V and 4 bases from J, and the germline ends sit 10 bases apart. The CDR3 spans 12 residues, from the cysteine through the phenylalanine. Of all the DNA, just the CDR3 is kept, 36 bases in frame from base 1. Libraries were constructed by 5' RACE. TCRdb names Illumina HiSeq 2500 as the instrument used. A second about 7 to 11 cycle PCR used a sample-barcoded 5' primer and a J-beta primer mix. Each TCR beta cDNA molecule received a unique molecular identifier from a template-switch 5' adaptor carrying 12 random nucleotides. Each sample yielded at least 3 million CDR3-containing paired-end reads. First-strand cDNA synthesis was performed from all RNA using the Mint cDNA synthesis kit, with priming by a TRBC-specific oligonucleotide. After uracil-DNA glycosylase treatment, a first 18-cycle PCR used universal primers M1SS and BC2_uni_R on all cDNA. The authors' pipeline ran thus. Each sample was normalized by randomly selecting 1 million high-quality reads, each carrying a distinct molecular identifier. Instead of being binned into consensus sequences, reads that shared molecular identifiers were thrown out. MiTCR, run with a Q25 quality threshold and the strictest error-elimination algorithm, handled CDR3 identification, clonotype clustering and error correction. A nonparametric unseen species model with Euler transformation was used to estimate a lower bound on total TCR beta diversity. The public sequencing data were trimmed at Q25 with fastp and processed into clonotypes with MiXCR by TCRdb, which kept only in-frame beta chains. Rows are combined by CDR3 protein, so each entry shows the most common genes and DNA. TCRdb, not the original authors, processed these V and J calls. Counted in this sample were 1.5 million to 2 million distinct CDR3 sequences; 49% of them appeared once. 2.1% of the sample goes to the ten largest clones.

Results and caveats for the whole study, not just this receptor: Estimates of total diversity based on one million sequenced T cells were considered lower bounds and underestimates. Observed TCR beta diversity correlated strongly with the percentage of naive T cells measured by flow cytometry. Compared with the aged group, the long-lived group had more naive CD4+ T cells, fewer expanded clones and increased TCR diversity, suggesting age selection. Because profiling used bulk unsorted PBMCs, naive and antigen-experienced compartments could not be compared conclusively. Donor CMV infection status was unknown, potentially confounding age-related changes in expanded clonotypes. Observed TCR beta diversity per million T cells fell roughly linearly with age, and a significant reduction was already apparent by age around 40.

Recombination connected TRBV29-1 to TRBJ1-2, with an unclear D gene assignment. Sequencing was carried out using blood. The receptor's source is a woman aged 40 to 50 in good health. The DNA sequence is given as TGCAGCGTTGCGGACGAACCCTATGGCTACACCTTC. Translated, it reads CSVADEPYGYTF.